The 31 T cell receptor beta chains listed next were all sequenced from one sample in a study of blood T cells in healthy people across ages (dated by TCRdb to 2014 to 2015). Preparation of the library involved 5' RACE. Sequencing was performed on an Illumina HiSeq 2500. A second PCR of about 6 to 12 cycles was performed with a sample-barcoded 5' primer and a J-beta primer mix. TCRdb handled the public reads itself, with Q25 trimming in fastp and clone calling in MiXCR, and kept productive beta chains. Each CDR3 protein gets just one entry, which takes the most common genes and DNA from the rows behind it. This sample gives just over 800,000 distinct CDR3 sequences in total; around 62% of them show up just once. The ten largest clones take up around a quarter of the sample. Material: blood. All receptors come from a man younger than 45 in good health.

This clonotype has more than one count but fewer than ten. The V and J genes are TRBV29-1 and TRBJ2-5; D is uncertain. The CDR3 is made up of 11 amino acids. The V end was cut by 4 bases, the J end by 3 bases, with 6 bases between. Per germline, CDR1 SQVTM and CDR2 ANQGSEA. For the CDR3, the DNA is TGCAGCGTTGGAGTCGAAGAGACCCAGTACTTC. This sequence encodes CSVGVEETQYF.

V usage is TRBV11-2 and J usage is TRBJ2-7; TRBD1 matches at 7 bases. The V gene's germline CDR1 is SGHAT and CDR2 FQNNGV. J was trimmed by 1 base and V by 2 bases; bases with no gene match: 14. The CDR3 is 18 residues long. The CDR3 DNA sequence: TGTGCCAGCAGCTTACTACGACCATACAGGGGAAATTCCTACGAGCAGTACTTC. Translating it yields CASSLLRPYRGNSYEQYF.

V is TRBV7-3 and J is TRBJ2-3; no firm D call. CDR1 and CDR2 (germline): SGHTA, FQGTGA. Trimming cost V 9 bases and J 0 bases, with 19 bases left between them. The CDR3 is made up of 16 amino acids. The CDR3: CARSPATLSSTDTQYF. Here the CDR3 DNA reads TGTGCCAGGAGCCCGGCGACCCTCTCAAGCACAGATACGCAGTATTTT.

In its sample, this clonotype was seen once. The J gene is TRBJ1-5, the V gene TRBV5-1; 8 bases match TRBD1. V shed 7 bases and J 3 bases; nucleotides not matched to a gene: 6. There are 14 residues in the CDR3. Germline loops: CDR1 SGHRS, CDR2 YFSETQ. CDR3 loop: CASPGQGPNQPQHF. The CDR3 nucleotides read TGCGCCAGCCCCGGACAGGGCCCCAATCAGCCCCAGCATTTT.

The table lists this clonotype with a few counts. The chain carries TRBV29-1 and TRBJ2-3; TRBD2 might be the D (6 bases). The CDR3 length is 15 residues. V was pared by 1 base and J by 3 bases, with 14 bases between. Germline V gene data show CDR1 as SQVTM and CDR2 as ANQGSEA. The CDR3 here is CSVEGTRRDTDTQYF. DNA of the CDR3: TGCAGCGTTGAAGGAACCCGGAGGGATACAGATACGCAGTATTTT.

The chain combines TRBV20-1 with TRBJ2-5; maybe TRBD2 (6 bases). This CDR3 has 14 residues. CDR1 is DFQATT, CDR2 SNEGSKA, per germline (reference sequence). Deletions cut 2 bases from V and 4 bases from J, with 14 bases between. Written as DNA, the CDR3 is TGCAGTGCTAGAAACCGGGACTCGGGAGAGACCCAGTACTTC. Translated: CSARNRDSGETQYF.

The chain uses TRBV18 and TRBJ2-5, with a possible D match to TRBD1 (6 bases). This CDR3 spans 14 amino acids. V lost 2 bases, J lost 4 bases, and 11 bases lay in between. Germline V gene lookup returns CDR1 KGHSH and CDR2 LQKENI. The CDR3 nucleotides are TGTGCCAGCTCACCAACCGGACAGTCAGAGACCCAGTACTTC. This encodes CASSPTGQSETQYF.

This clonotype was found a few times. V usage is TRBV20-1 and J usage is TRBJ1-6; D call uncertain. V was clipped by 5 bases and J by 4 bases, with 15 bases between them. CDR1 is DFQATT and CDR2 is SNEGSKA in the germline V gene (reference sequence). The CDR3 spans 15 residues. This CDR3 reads CSAPLRQQYNSPLHF. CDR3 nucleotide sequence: TGCAGTGCTCCTCTGAGGCAGCAGTATAATTCACCCCTCCACTTT.

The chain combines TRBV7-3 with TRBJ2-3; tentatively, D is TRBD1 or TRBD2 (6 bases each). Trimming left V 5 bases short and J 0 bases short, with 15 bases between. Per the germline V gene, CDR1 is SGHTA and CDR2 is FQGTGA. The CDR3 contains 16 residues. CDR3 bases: TGTGCCAGCAGCGCTGGGGGCGGGGTTAGCACAGATACGCAGTATTTT. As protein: CASSAGGGVSTDTQYF.

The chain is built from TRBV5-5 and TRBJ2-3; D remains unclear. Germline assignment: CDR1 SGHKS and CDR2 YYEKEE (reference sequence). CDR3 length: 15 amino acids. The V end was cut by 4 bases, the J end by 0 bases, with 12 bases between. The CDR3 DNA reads TGTGCCAGCAGCCCTATCGGGCATAGCACAGATACGCAGTATTTT. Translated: CASSPIGHSTDTQYF.

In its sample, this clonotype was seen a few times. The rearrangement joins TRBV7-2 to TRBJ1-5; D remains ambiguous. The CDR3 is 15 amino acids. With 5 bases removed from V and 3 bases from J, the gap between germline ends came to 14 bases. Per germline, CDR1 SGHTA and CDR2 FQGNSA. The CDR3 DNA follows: TGTGCCAGCAGCCCCACGGGCGGAGTCAATCAGCCCCAGCATTTT. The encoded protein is CASSPTGGVNQPQHF.

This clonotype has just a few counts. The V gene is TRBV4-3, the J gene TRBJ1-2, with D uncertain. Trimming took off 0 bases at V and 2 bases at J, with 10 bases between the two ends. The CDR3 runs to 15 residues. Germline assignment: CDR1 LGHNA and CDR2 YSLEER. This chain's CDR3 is CASSQDIRGNYGYTF. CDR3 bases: TGCGCCAGCAGCCAAGATATTCGAGGGAACTATGGCTACACCTTC.

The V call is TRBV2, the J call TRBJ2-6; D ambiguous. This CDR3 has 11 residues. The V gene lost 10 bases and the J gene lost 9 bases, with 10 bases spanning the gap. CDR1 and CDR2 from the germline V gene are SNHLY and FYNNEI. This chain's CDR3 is CATQENNVLTF. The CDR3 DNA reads TGTGCCACCCAGGAGAACAACGTCCTGACTTTC.

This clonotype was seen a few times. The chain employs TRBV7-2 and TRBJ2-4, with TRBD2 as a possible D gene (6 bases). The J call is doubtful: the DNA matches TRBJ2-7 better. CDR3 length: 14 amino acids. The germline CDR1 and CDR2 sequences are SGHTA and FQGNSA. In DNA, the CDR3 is TGTGCCAGCAGCTTAAACGCGGGAATAGGCGAGCAGTACTTC. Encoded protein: CASSLNAGIGEQYF.

CDR3 amino acids: CASSSGRRSGELFF. In DNA form, the CDR3 reads TGTGCCAGCAGTTCGGGACGCCGGTCCGGGGAGCTGTTTTTT. The chain joins TRBV6-5 to TRBJ2-2, with D perhaps assigned TRBD1 or TRBD2 (5 bases each). The V end lost 4 bases, the J end lost 6 bases, and 12 bases lay between the germline ends. Looked up from germline, CDR1 is MNHEY and CDR2 is SVGAGI. The CDR3 consists of 14 residues.

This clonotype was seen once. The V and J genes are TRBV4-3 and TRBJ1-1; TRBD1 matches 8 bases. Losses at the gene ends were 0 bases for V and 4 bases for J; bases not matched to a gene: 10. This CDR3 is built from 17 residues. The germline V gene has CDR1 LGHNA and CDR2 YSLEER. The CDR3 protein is CASSQERDRGFGTEAFF. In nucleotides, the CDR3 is TGCGCCAGCAGCCAAGAGAGAGACAGGGGATTTGGCACTGAAGCTTTCTTT.

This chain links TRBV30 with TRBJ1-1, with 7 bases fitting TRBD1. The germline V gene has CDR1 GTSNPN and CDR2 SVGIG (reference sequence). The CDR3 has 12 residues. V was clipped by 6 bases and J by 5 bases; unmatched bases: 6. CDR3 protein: CACHRGGTEAFF. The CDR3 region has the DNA TGTGCCTGCCACAGGGGTGGGACTGAAGCTTTCTTT.

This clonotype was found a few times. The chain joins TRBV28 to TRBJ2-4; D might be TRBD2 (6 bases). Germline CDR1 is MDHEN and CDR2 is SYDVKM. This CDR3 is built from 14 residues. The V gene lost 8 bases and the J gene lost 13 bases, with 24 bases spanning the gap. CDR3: CASRGAGTFPKQYF. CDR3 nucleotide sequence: TGTGCCAGCCGAGGGGCAGGGACTTTCCCTAAGCAGTACTTC.

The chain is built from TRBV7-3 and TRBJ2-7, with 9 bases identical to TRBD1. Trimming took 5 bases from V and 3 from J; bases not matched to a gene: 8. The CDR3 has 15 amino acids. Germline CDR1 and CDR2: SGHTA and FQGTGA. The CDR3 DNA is TGTGCCAGCAGCCCCCAGCCGGGACAGGGCTACGAGCAGTACTTC. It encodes CASSPQPGQGYEQYF.

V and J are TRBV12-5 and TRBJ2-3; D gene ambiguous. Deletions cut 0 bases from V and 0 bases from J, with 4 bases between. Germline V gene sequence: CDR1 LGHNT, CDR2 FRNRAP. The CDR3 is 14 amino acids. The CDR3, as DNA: TGTGCTAGTGGTTTGGTACGAAGCACAGATACGCAGTATTTT. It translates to CASGLVRSTDTQYF.

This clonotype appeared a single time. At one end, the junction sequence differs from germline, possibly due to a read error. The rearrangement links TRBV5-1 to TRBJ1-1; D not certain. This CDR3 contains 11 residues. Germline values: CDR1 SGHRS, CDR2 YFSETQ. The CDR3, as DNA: TGCACCAGCAGCGATAACACTGAAGCTTTCTTT. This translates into CTSSDNTEAFF.

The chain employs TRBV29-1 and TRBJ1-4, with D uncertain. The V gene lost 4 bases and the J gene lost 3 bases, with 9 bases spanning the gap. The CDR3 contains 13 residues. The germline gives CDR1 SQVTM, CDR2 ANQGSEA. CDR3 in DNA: TGCAGCGTTGCGGGCTTCTCTAATGAAAAACTGTTTTTT. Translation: CSVAGFSNEKLFF.

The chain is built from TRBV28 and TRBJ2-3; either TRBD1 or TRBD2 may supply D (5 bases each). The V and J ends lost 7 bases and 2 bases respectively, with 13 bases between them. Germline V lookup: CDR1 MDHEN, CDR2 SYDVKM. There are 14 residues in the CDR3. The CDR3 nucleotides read TGTGCCAGCATAATGGGGACCAACACAGATACGCAGTATTTT. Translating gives CASIMGTNTDTQYF.

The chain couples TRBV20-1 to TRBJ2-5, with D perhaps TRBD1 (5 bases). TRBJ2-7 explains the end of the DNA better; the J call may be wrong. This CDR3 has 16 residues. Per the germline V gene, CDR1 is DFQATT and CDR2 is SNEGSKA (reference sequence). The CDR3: CSARDGAAVETYEQYF. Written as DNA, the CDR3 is TGCAGTGCTAGAGATGGGGCGGCCGTCGAAACCTACGAGCAGTACTTC.

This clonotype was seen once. DNA of the CDR3: TGTGCCAGCAGCGCACCGGGACAGGGAACCACCTGGTCTTCACCCCTCCACTTT. The encoded protein is CASSAPGQGTTWSSPLHF. This chain links TRBV9 with TRBJ1-6, with TRBD1 matching 9 bases. Per the germline V gene, CDR1 is SGDLS and CDR2 is YYNGEE. The V segment lost 3 bases and the J segment 9 bases; nucleotides outside the gene matches: 16. This CDR3 has 18 amino acids.

The CDR3 here is CSARGLASNEQFF. In DNA, the CDR3 is TGCAGTGCTAGAGGGCTAGCGAGCAATGAGCAGTTCTTC. The chain is built from TRBV20-1 and TRBJ2-1; maybe TRBD2 (6 bases). V dropped 1 base and J dropped 6 bases, with 10 bases sitting between them. The CDR3 sequence is 13 residues long. Germline CDR1 and CDR2: DFQATT and SNEGSKA (reference sequence).

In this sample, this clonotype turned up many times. The CDR3, as DNA: TGTGCCAGCAGTGGGGAGCGGGACTACGAGCAGTACTTC. Translation: CASSGERDYEQYF. V usage is TRBV2 and J usage is TRBJ2-7, with TRBD2 matching 7 bases. From germline, CDR1 is SNHLY and CDR2 FYNNEI. The CDR3 loop spans 13 amino acids. Trimming removed 4 bases from V and 3 bases from J; junction bases left unmatched: 3.

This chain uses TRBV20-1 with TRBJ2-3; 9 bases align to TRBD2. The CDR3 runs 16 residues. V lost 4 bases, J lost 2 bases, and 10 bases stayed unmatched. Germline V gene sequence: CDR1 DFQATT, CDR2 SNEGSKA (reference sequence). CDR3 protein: CSATTKAGGYTDTQYF. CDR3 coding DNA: TGCAGTGCTACCACCAAAGCGGGGGGCTACACAGATACGCAGTATTTT.

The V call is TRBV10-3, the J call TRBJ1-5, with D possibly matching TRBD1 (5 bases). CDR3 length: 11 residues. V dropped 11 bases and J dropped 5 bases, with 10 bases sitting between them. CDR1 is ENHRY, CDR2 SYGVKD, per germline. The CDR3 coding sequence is TGTGCCCGCGGGGCGGATCAGCCCCAGCATTTT. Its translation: CARGADQPQHF.

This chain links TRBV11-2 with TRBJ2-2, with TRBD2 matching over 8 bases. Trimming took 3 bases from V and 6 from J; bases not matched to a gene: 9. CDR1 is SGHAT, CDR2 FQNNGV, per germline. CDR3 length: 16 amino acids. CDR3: CASSFGTRSNSGELFF. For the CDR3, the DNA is TGTGCCAGCAGCTTTGGGACTAGATCTAACTCCGGGGAGCTGTTTTTT.

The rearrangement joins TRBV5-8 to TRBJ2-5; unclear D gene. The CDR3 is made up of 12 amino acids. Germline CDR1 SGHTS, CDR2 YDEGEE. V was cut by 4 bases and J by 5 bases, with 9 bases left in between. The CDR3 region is CASSQFGETQYF. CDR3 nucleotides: TGTGCCAGCAGCCAATTTGGTGAGACCCAGTACTTC.